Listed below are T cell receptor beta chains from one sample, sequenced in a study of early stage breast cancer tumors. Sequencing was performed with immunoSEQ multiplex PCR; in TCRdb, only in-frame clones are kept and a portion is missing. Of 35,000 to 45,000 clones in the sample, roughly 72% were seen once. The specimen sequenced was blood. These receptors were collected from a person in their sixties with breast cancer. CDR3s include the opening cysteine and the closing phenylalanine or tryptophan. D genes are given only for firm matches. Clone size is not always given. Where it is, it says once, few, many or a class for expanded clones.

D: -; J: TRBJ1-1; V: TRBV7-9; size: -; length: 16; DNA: TGTGCCAGCAGCTCCCGGGGTGGGGGTAGGGGGACTGAAGCTTTCTTT; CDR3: CASSSRGGGRGTEAFF
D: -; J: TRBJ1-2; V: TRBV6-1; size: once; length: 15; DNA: TGTGCCAGCAGTGAAGCAACTTCGGGGGGGTATGGCTACACCTTC; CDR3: CASSEATSGGYGYTF
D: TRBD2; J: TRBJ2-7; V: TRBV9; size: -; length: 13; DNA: TGTGCCGGAGGACTAGATAACGCCTACGAGCAGTACTTC; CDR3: CAGGLDNAYEQYF
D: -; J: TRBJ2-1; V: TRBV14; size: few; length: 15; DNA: TGTGCCAGCAGCCAAGTACAGGCCTGGTACAATGAGCAGTTCTTC; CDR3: CASSQVQAWYNEQFF
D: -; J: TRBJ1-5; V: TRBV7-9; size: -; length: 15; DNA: TGTGCCAGCAGCTCCGGGTCCGGAGGCAATCAGCCCCAGCATTTT; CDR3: CASSSGSGGNQPQHF
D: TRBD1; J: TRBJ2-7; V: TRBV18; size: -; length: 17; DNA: TGTGCCAGCTCACCCCTAGACAGGGGGCCCCGCTCCTACGAGCAGTACTTC; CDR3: CASSPLDRGPRSYEQYF
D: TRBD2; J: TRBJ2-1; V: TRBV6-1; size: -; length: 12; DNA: TGTGCCATCCGGACTAGGGGCAATGAGCAGTTCTTC; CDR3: CAIRTRGNEQFF
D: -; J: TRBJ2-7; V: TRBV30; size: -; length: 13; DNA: TGTGCCGCGGCCCCGACAGTACCCTACGAGCAGTACTTC; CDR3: CAAAPTVPYEQYF
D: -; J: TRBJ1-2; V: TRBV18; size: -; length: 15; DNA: TGTGCCAGCTCACTCGATTTCACCCCGAGATATGGCTACACCTTC; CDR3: CASSLDFTPRYGYTF
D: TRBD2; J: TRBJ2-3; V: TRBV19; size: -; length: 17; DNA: TGTGCCAGTAGGGGACTAGCGGGGGGCTCCACCACAGATACGCAGTATTTT; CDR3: CASRGLAGGSTTDTQYF
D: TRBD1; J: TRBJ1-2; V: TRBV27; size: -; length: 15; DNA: TGTGCCAGCAGTGCCGGACAGGGCCATAACTATGGCTACACCTTC; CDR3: CASSAGQGHNYGYTF
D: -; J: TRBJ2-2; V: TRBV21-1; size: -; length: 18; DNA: TGTGCCAGCAGCAAAGCAGCGGGGGGGACGGCATACACCGGGGAGCTGTTTTTT; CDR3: CASSKAAGGTAYTGELFF
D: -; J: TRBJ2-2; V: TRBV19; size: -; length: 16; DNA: TGTGCCAGTAGTATAGCTGCGACAGCGAACACCGGGGAGCTGTTTTTT; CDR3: CASSIAATANTGELFF
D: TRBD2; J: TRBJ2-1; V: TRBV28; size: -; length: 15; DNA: TGTGCCAGCAGTTCCGGGCGGGGGGGCCGAAATGAGCAGTTCTTC; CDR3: CASSSGRGGRNEQFF
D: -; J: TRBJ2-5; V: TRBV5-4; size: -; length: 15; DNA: TGTGCCAGCAGCGCAACCGGGACCGCACGAGAGACCCAGTACTTC; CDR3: CASSATGTARETQYF
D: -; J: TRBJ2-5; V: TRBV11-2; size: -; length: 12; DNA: TGTGCCAGCAGCTTATACGGAGAGACCCAGTACTTC; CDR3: CASSLYGETQYF
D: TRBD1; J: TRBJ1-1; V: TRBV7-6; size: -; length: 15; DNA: TGTGCCAGCAGCTTAGTGACAGGGGGCGGCACTGAAGCTTTCTTT; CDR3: CASSLVTGGGTEAFF
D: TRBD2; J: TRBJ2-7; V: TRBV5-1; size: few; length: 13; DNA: TGCGCCAGTGGACTAGAGAGCTCCTACGAGCAGTACTTC; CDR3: CASGLESSYEQYF
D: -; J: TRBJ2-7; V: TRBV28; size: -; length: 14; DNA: TGTGCCAGCAGTTCCCAAGTTGGGCTCCACGAGCAGTACTTC; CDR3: CASSSQVGLHEQYF
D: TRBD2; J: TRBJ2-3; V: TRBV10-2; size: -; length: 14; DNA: TGCGCCAGCAGTATCGCGGGGGTCACAGATACGCAGTATTTT; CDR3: CASSIAGVTDTQYF
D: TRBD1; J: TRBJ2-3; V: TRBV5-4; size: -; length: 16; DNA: TGTGCCAGCAGCTTTTTGGACAGGGGGCGTAAAGATACGCAGTATTTT; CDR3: CASSFLDRGRKDTQYF
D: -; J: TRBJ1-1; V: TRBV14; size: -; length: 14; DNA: TGTGCCAGCAGCATCTTTCAGGTTACGACTGAAGCTTTCTTT; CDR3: CASSIFQVTTEAFF
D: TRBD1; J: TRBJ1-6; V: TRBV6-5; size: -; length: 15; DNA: TGTGCCAGCAGTTATCGTGGGACAGCCAATTCACCCCTCCACTTT; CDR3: CASSYRGTANSPLHF
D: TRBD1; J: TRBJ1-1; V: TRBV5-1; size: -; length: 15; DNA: TGCGCCAGCAGGGCAACAGGGGGCTCGGGCACTGAAGCTTTCTTT; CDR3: CASRATGGSGTEAFF
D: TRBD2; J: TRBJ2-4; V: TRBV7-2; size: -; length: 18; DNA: TGTGCCAGCAGCCCTTGGACTAGCGGGAGCCGGGCCAAAAACATTCAGTACTTC; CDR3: CASSPWTSGSRAKNIQYF
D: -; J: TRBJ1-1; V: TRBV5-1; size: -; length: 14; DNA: TGCGCCAGCAGCATGACGGCCAAGAACACTGAAGCTTTCTTT; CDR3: CASSMTAKNTEAFF
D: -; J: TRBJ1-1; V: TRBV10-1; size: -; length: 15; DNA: TGCGCCAGCAGTGAGTCTCGACAGATGAACACTGAAGCTTTCTTT; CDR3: CASSESRQMNTEAFF
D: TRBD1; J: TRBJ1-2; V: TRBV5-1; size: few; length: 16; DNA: TGCGCCAGCAGCCCCCTTACGACAGGGGGCTTGGATGGCTACACCTTC; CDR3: CASSPLTTGGLDGYTF
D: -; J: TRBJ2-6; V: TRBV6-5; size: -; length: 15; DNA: TGTGCCAGCAGCTATAGCGGCTCTGGGGCCAACGTCCTGACTTTC; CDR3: CASSYSGSGANVLTF
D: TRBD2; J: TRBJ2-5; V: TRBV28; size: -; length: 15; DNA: TGTGCCAGCAGTTTTGGGACTAGCGGGAGGAAGACCCAGTACTTC; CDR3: CASSFGTSGRKTQYF
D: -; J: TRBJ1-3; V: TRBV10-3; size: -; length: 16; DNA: TGTGCCATCAGTAAAGACGGGGGGCAATCTGGAAACACCATATATTTT; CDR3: CAISKDGGQSGNTIYF
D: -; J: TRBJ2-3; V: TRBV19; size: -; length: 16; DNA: TGTGCCAGTAGTATCCGTTGGGGTACTAGCACAGATACGCAGTATTTT; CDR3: CASSIRWGTSTDTQYF
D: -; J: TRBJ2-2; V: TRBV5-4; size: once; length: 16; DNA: TGTGCCAGCAGCCCCGAGACGGTTACGAACACCGGGGAGCTGTTTTTT; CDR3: CASSPETVTNTGELFF